The 17 T cell receptor beta chains below all came from one sample that was sequenced in a study of OX40 agonist ivuxolimab in advanced cancers. Library creation used the immunoSEQ multiplex PCR assay. The immuneACCESS repertoire file appears here via TCRdb, limited to in-frame rearrangements. These files lack a portion of the clones; in checked studies, under half of the deficit traces to unresolved V genes, and the cause of the others is not known. The sample includes 70,000 to 90,000 clones, with about 81% observed a single time. Around 7.5% of the sample rests with the top ten. The sequencing here drew on CD4+ or CD8+ T cells sorted from blood, taken in a trial of the OX40 agonist ivuxolimab. All receptors come from an adult with an advanced solid tumor such as melanoma, head and neck, liver or kidney cancer.

CDR3 sequence: CATSPDSPGTLKETQYF. CDR3 nucleotides: TGTGCCACCTCGCCCGATTCCCCCGGGACACTCAAAGAGACCCAGTACTTC. This sequence joins TRBV15 and TRBJ2-5, with D perhaps TRBD1 (6 bases). V was cut by 8 bases and J by 3 bases, with 25 bases left in between. CDR1 is LNHNV and CDR2 is YYDKDF in the germline V gene (reference sequence). The CDR3 has 17 residues.

This chain joins TRBV6-1 and TRBJ1-1, with 8 bases matching TRBD1. The CDR3 covers 14 residues. Germline loops: CDR1 MNHNS, CDR2 SASEGT. V shed 3 bases and J 4 bases; nucleotides not matched to a gene: 4. As DNA, the CDR3 is TGTGCCAGCAGTGATTTACAGGGGGTCACTGAAGCTTTCTTT. This sequence encodes CASSDLQGVTEAFF.

This clone was counted only a few times. The gene calls are TRBV30 and TRBJ1-5; 7 positions match TRBD1. Germline V gives CDR1 GTSNPN, CDR2 SVGIG (reference sequence). The V gene end was trimmed by 3 bases and the J gene end by 2 bases; junction bases not matched to a gene: 7. The CDR3 totals 15 residues. The CDR3 reads CAWSRQGGGNQPQHF. In DNA, the CDR3 is TGTGCCTGGAGCCGACAGGGAGGCGGCAATCAGCCCCAGCATTTT.

This chain uses TRBV11-3 with TRBJ1-3; D ambiguous. The CDR3 consists of 15 residues. Trimming left V 3 bases short and J 0 bases short, with 9 bases between. CDR1 and CDR2 (germline): SGHNT, YENEEA. CDR3 loop: CASSFLGSSGNTIYF. CDR3 in DNA: TGTGCCAGCAGCTTTCTGGGCTCCTCTGGAAACACCATATATTTT.

This chain links TRBV7-3 with TRBJ1-1; D gene uncertain. Germline CDR1 is SGHTA and CDR2 is FQGTGA. V lost 7 bases to trimming and J lost 1 base, with 10 bases between them. This CDR3 spans 13 amino acids. CDR3 sequence reads: CASKGQTNTEAFF. As DNA, the CDR3 is TGTGCCAGCAAAGGGCAGACGAACACTGAAGCTTTCTTT. Full variable domain (missing parts from reference TRBV7-3 and TRBJ1-1): GAGVSQTPSNKVTEKGKYVELRCDPISGHTALYWYRQSLGQGPEFLIYFQGTGAADDSGLPNDRFFAVRPEGSVSTLKIQRTERGDSAVYLCASKGQTNTEAFFGQGTRLTVV.

The rearrangement links TRBV18 to TRBJ2-5; D is ambiguous. Trimming removed 2 bases from V and 1 base from J, with 5 bases in between. CDR1 and CDR2 (germline): KGHSH, LQKENI. CDR3 length equals 13 residues. DNA for the CDR3: TGTGCCAGCTCACCAGGGCTCCAAGAGACCCAGTACTTC. Translated: CASSPGLQETQYF.

The J gene is TRBJ1-5, the V gene TRBV4-1; no firm D call. Germline loops: CDR1 MGHRA, CDR2 YSYEKL. This CDR3 comprises 14 residues. V was cut by 4 bases and J by 2 bases, with 9 bases left in between. The CDR3 region has the DNA TGCGCCAGCAGCCTCCTACTTGGCAATCAGCCCCAGCATTTT. Residues: CASSLLLGNQPQHF.

V is TRBV2 and J is TRBJ2-1; TRBD1 matches 7 bases. CDR1 SNHLY and CDR2 FYNNEI come from the germline V gene. CDR3 size: 13 residues. Losses at the gene ends were 8 bases for V and 3 bases for J; bases not matched to a gene: 4. CDR3 amino acids: CASLRDSYNEQFF. The CDR3 DNA is TGTGCCAGCTTACGGGACAGCTACAATGAGCAGTTCTTC. Complete variable domain (other parts from reference TRBV2 and TRBJ2-1): EPEVTQTPSHQVTQMGQEVILRCVPISNHLYFYWYRQILGQKVEFLVSFYNNEISEKSEIFDDQFSVERPDGSNFTLKIRSTKLEDSAMYFCASLRDSYNEQFFGPGTRLTVL.

The rearrangement joins TRBV7-9 to TRBJ1-1; D gene uncertain. Deletions cut 0 bases from V and 10 bases from J, with 12 bases between. Germline lookup yields CDR1 SEHNR and CDR2 FQNEAQ (reference sequence). The CDR3 is made up of 13 amino acids. The CDR3 spells CASSLAQLAPAFF. As DNA, the CDR3 is TGTGCCAGCAGCTTAGCCCAGTTGGCTCCAGCTTTCTTT.

The chain carries TRBV5-6 and TRBJ1-2; D unresolved. V gave up 2 bases and J gave up 4 bases, with 9 bases separating them. Germline lookup yields CDR1 SGHDT and CDR2 YYEEEE. The CDR3 length is 13 residues. The CDR3 region is CASSLKAGYGYTF. The CDR3 coding sequence is TGTGCCAGCAGCTTAAAGGCAGGCTATGGCTACACCTTC.

The DNA for the CDR3 is TGTGCCAGCAGTTACGAGGGCAATCAGCCCCAGCATTTT. Its translation is CASSYEGNQPQHF. The chain combines TRBV6-5 with TRBJ1-5; D call uncertain. Germline V gives CDR1 MNHEY, CDR2 SVGAGI. The CDR3 totals 13 residues. Trimming stripped 2 bases from V and 2 bases from J, with 4 bases between.

There are a few counts of this clone. This chain connects TRBV12-1 to TRBJ2-7; whether TRBD1, the table's D call, matches the DNA was not checked. TRBV12-1 corresponds to a pseudogene. This CDR3 comprises 10 residues. This CDR3 reads CASSLGTAYF. CDR3 DNA: TGTGCCAGCAGCCTCGGGACAGCGTACTTC.

The V call is TRBV5-8, the J call TRBJ1-2; D not certain. Per the germline V gene, CDR1 is SGHTS and CDR2 is YDEGEE. V shed 4 bases and J shed 7 bases, with 11 bases lying between them. This CDR3 region has 12 residues. The CDR3 DNA follows: TGTGCCAGCAGCACTTCTAATGGTGGCTACACCTTC. Its translation: CASSTSNGGYTF.

The genes are TRBV30 and TRBJ1-2; perhaps TRBD1 as D (5 bases). Between the trimmed V and J ends, which lost 3 bases and 7 bases, there was a span of 15 bases. Germline-derived CDR1 and CDR2 are GTSNPN and SVGIG (reference sequence). This CDR3 has 13 residues. CDR3 nucleotide sequence: TGTGCCTGGAGGACCCCCGGGGCCCTTGGCTACACCTTC. Its protein product is CAWRTPGALGYTF.

The CDR3: CAWSSQHSNQPQHF. The CDR3 region has the DNA TGTGCCTGGAGTTCTCAACACAGCAATCAGCCCCAGCATTTT. The chain carries TRBV30 and TRBJ1-5; D is undetermined. Per the germline V gene, CDR1 is GTSNPN and CDR2 is SVGIG (reference sequence). The CDR3 has 14 residues. V dropped 2 bases and J dropped 1 base, with 9 bases sitting between them.

The chain is built from TRBV11-3 and TRBJ2-7, with D possibly being TRBD1 (5 bases). This CDR3 has 16 residues. Trimming cost V 5 bases and J 7 bases, with 24 bases left between them. CDR1 SGHNT and CDR2 YENEEA come from the germline V gene. CDR3 region: CASSPHAGRRPWEQYF. The CDR3 nucleotides read TGTGCCAGCAGCCCCCACGCAGGGCGACGCCCATGGGAGCAGTACTTC.

The chain employs TRBV18 and TRBJ2-7; TRBD2 matches 7 bases. J gave up 5 bases and V 6 bases, and 7 bases lay outside the gene matches. This CDR3 contains 13 residues. Germline V CDR1 and CDR2: KGHSH, LQKENI. The CDR3 sequence: CASSPGGRNEQYF. The CDR3, as DNA: TGTGCCAGCTCGCCGGGCGGGAGAAACGAGCAGTACTTC.